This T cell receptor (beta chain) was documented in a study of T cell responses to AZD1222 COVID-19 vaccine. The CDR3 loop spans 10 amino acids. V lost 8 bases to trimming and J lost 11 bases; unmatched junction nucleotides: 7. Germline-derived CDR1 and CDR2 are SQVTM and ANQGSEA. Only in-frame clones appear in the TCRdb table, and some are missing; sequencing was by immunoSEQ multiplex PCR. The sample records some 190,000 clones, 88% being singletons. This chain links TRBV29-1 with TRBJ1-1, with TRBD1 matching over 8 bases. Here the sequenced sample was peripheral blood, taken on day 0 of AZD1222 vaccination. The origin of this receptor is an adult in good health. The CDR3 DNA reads TGCAGCACAGGACAGGGTCATGCTTTCTTT. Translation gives CSTGQGHAFF.